This TCR beta chain was identified in a study of regulatory T cells in long-lasting Graves disease. The table lists this clonotype with many counts. Germline V CDR1 and CDR2: MNHNS, SASEGT. The CDR3 runs to 15 residues. The V and J ends lost 7 bases and 4 bases, in that order; junction bases with no gene match: 9. Time point given: newly diagnosed GD, antithyroid drugs for less than 3 months. PBMCs were the source of the RNA used for TCR sequencing. Arm-PCR of CDR3 regions and iRepertoire HTBI primers were the basis on which TCR beta libraries were built. TCRdb re-called the multiplex PCR reads through MiXCR, storing one row per CDR3 protein. Among approximately 230,000 distinct CDR3 sequences listed, 18% were seen once.

Sample: peripheral blood mononuclear cells (PBMCs), taken at new diagnosis, from a patient treated with antithyroid drugs. V usage is TRBV6-1 and J usage is TRBJ1-1, with TRBD1 matching over 10 bases. The receptor was derived from a female donor with Graves disease. The CDR3 nucleotides are TGTGCCAGCATGCCCCGGGACAGGGGTGGCACTGAAGCTTTCTTT. It specifies CASMPRDRGGTEAFF.